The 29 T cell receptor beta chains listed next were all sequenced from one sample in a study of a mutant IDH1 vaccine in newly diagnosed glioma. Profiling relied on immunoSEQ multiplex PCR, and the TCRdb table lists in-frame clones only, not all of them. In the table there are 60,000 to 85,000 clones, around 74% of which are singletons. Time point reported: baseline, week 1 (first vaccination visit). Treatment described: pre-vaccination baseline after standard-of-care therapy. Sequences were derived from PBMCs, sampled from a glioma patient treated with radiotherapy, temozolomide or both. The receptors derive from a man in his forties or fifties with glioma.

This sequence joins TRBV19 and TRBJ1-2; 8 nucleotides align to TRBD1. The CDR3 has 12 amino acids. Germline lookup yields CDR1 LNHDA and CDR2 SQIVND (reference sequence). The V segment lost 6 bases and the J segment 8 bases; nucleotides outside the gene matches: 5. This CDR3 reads CASSQGARGYTF. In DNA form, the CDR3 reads TGTGCCAGTAGCCAGGGGGCTCGGGGCTACACCTTC.

The CDR3 coding sequence is TGTGCCAGCTCACCACCACAGGGACGGGACACTGAAGCTTTCTTT. It specifies CASSPPQGRDTEAFF. The rearrangement links TRBV18 to TRBJ1-1, with a possible D match to TRBD1 (6 bases). Germline V gene data show CDR1 as KGHSH and CDR2 as LQKENI. Trimming removed 0 bases from V and 3 bases from J, with 11 bases in between. The CDR3 spans 15 residues.

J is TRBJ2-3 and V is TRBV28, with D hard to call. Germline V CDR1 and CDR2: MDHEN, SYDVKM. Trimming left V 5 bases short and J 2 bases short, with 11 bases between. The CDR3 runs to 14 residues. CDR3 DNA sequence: TGTGCCAGCAGTACCCGAATGCACACAGATACGCAGTATTTT. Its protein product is CASSTRMHTDTQYF. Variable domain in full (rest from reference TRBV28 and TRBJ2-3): DVKVTQSSRYLVKRTGEKVFLECVQDMDHENMFWYRQDPGLGLRLIYFSYDVKMKEKGDIPEGYSVSREKKERFSLILESASTNQTSMYLCASSTRMHTDTQYFGPGTRLTVL.

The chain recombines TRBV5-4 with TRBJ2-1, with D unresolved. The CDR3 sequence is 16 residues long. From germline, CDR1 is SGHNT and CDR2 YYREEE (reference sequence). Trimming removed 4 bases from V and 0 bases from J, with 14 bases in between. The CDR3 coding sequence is TGTGCCAGCAGCCCTGGTGGTCTGAGCTCCTACAATGAGCAGTTCTTC. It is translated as CASSPGGLSSYNEQFF.

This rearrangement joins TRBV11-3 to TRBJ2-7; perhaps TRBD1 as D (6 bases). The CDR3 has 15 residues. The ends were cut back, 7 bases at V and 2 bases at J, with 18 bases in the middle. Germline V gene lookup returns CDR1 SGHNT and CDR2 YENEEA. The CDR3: CASTLTGRTTYEQYF. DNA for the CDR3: TGTGCCAGCACCCTCACAGGGCGCACGACCTACGAGCAGTACTTC. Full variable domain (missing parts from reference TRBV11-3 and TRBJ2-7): EAGVVQSPRYKIIEKKQPVAFWCNPISGHNTLYWYLQNLGQGPELLIRYENEEAVDDSQLPKDRFSAERLKGVDSTLKIQPAELGDSAVYLCASTLTGRTTYEQYFGPGTRLTVT.

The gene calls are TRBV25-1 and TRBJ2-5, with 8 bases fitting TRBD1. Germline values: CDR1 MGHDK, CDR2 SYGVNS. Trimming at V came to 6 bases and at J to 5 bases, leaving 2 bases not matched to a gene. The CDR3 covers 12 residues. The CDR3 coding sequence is TGTGCCAGCAGAACAGGGGGGGAGACCCAGTACTTC. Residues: CASRTGGETQYF.

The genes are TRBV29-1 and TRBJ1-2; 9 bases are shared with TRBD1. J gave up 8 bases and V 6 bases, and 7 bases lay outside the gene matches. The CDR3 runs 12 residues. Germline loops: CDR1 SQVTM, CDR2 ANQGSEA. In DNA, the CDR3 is TGCAGCGTCGGGGGACAGGGCCAAGGCTACACCTTC. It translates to CSVGGQGQGYTF.

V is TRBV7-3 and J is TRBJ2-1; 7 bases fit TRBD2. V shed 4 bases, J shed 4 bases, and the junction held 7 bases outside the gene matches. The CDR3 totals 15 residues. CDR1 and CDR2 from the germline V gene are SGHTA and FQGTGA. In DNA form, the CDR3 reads TGTGCCAGCAGCTCATTAGCGGGCCGATACAATGAGCAGTTCTTC. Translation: CASSSLAGRYNEQFF.

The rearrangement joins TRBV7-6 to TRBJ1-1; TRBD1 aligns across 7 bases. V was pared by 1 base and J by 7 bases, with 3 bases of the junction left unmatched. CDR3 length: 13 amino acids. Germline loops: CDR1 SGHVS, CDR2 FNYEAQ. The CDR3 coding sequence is TGTGCCAGCAGCTTAGGACAGGGTAGTGAAGCTTTCTTT. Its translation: CASSLGQGSEAFF.

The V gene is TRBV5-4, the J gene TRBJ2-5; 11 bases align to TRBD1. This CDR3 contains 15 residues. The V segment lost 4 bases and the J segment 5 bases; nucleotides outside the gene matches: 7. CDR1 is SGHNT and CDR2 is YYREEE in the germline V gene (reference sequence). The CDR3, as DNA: TGTGCCAGCAGCCCCGGGACAGGGGGTTTGGAGACCCAGTACTTC. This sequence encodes CASSPGTGGLETQYF. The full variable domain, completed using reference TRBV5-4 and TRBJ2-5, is ETGVTQSPTHLIKTRGQQVTLRCSSQSGHNTVSWYQQALGQGPQFIFQYYREEENGRGNFPPRFSGLQFPNYSSELNVNALELDDSALYLCASSPGTGGLETQYFGPGTRLLVL.

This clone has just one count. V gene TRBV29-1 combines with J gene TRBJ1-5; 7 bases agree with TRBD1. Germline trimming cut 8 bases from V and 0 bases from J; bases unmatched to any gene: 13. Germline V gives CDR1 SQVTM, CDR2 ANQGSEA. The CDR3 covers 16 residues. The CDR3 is CSHRQGVILSNQPQHF. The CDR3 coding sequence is TGCAGCCACCGGCAGGGGGTAATCCTTAGCAATCAGCCCCAGCATTTT.

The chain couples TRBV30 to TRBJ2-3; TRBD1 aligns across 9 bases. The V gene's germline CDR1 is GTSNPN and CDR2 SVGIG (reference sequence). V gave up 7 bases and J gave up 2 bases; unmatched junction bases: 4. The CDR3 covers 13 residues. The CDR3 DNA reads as TGTGCCTCCGGGACAGGGAACACAGATACGCAGTATTTT. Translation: CASGTGNTDTQYF.

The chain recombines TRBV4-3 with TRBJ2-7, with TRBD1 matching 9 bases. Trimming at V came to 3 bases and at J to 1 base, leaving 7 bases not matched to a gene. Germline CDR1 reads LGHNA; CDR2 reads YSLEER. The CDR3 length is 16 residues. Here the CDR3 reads CASSQNAGTGSYEQYF. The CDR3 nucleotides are TGCGCCAGCAGCCAGAACGCCGGGACAGGGTCCTACGAGCAGTACTTC.

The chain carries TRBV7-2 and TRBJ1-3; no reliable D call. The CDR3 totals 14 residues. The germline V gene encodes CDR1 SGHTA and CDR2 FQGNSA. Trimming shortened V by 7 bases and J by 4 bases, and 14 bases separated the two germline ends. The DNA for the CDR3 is TGTGCCAGCAAAACCGGTGAGGCGGGAAACACCATATATTTT. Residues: CASKTGEAGNTIYF.

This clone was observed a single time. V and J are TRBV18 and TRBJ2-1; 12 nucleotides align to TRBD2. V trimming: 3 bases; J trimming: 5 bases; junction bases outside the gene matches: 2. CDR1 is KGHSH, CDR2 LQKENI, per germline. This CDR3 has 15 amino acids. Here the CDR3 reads CASSPRLAGDNEQFF. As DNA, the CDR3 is TGTGCCAGCTCACCCCGACTAGCGGGGGACAATGAGCAGTTCTTC.

CDR3 region: CASSPSGGRSSYEQYF. CDR3 nucleotide sequence: TGTGCCAGCAGTCCCTCGGGGGGGCGGAGCTCCTACGAGCAGTACTTC. The J gene is TRBJ2-7, the V gene TRBV25-1; 8 nucleotides agree with TRBD2. The junction had 9 bases not matched to a gene; V was cut back by 5 bases and J by 0 bases. This CDR3 is built from 16 residues. Germline assignment: CDR1 MGHDK and CDR2 SYGVNS.

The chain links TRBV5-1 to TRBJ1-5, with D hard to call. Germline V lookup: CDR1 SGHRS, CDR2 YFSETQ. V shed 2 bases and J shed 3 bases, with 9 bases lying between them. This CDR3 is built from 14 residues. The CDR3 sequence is CASSFGGDNQPQHF. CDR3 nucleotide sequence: TGCGCCAGCAGCTTCGGCGGGGACAATCAGCCCCAGCATTTT. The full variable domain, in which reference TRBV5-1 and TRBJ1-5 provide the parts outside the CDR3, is KAGVTQTPRYLIKTRGQQVTLSCSPISGHRSVSWYQQTPGQGLQFLFEYFSETQRNKGNFPGRFSGRQFSNSRSEMNVSTLELGDSALYLCASSFGGDNQPQHFGDGTRLSIL.

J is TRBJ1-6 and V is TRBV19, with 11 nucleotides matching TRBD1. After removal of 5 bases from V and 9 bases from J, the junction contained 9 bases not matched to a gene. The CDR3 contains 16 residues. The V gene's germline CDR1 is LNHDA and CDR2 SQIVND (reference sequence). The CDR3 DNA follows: TGTGCCAGTAGTCCCTCAACCGGGACAGGGGGTTCACCCCTCCACTTT. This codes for CASSPSTGTGGSPLHF.

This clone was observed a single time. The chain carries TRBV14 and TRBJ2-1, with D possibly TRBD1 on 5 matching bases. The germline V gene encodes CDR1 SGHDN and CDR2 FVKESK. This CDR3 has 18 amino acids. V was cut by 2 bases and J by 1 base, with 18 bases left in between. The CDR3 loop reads CASSQLQTARLSYNEQFF. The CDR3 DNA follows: TGTGCCAGCAGCCAACTTCAGACAGCAAGGCTTTCCTACAATGAGCAGTTCTTC.

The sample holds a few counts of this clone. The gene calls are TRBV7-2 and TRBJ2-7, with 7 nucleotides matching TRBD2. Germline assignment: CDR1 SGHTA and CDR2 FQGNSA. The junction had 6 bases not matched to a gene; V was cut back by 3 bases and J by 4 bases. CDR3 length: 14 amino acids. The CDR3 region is CASSFLGSGYEQYF. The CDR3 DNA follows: TGTGCCAGCAGCTTTCTGGGTAGCGGGTACGAGCAGTACTTC.

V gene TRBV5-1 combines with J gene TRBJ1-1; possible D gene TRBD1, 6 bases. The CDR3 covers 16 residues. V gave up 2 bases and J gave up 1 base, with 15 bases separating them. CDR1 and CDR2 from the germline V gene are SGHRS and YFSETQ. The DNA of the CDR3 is TGCGCCAGCAGCTTAACTTTCAGGGACAAGAACACTGAAGCTTTCTTT. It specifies CASSLTFRDKNTEAFF.

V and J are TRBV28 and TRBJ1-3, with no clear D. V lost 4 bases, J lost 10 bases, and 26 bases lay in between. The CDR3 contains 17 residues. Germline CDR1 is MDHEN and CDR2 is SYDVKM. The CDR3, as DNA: TGTGCCAGCAGTTCAGCCGGGAGCCGGAGGATTTGGGATACCATATATTTT. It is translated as CASSSAGSRRIWDTIYF.

The CDR3 nucleotides read TGCGCCAGCAGCGGTGGCCCCGGGCCCATCTTTGGTAATCAGCCCCAGCATTTT. It encodes CASSGGPGPIFGNQPQHF. V usage is TRBV4-1 and J usage is TRBJ1-5; D gene unclear. V lost 5 bases to trimming and J lost 4 bases, with 24 bases between them. The CDR3 runs to 18 residues. Per the germline V gene, CDR1 is MGHRA and CDR2 is YSYEKL.

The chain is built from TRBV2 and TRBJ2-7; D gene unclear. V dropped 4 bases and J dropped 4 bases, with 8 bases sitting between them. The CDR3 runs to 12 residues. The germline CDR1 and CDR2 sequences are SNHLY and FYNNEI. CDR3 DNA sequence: TGTGCCAGCAGTGTTGCGAATTACGAGCAGTACTTC. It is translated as CASSVANYEQYF.

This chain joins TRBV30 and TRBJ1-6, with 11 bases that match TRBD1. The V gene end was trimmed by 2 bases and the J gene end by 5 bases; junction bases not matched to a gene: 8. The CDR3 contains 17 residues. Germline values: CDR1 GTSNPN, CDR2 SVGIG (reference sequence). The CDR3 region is CAWSRTGGSQDNSPLHF. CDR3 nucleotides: TGTGCCTGGAGTCGGACAGGGGGCTCCCAAGATAATTCACCCCTCCACTTT.

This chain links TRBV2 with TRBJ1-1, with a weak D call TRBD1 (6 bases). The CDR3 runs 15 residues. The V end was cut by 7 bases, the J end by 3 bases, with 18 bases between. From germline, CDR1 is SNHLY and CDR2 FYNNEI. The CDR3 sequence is CASTSNRAGYTEAFF. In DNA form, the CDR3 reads TGTGCCAGCACCTCCAACAGGGCCGGGTACACTGAAGCTTTCTTT.

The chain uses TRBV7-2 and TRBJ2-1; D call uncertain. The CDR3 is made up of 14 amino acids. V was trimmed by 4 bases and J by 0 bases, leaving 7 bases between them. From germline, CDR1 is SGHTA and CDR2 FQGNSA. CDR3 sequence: CASSYYSSYNEQFF. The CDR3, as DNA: TGTGCCAGCAGCTACTACAGCTCCTACAATGAGCAGTTCTTC.

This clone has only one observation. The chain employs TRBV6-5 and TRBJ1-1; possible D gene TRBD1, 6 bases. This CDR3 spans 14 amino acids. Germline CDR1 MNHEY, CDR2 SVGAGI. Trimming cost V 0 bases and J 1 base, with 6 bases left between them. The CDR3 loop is CASSYSQGNTEAFF. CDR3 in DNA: TGTGCCAGCAGTTACTCACAGGGGAACACTGAAGCTTTCTTT.

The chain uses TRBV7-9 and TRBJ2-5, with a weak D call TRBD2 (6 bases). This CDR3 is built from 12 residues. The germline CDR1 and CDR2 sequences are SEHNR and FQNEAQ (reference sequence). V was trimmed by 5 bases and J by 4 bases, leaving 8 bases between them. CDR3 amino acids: CASSRDLETQYF. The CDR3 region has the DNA TGTGCCAGCAGCCGGGACTTAGAGACCCAGTACTTC.